This T cell receptor (beta chain) was recovered during a study of blood T cells in healthy people across ages. The CDR3 sequence is 15 residues long. The germline CDR1 and CDR2 sequences are SGHTA and FQGNSA. Trimming shortened V by 5 bases and J by 0 bases, and 12 bases separated the two germline ends. Using a J-beta primer mix together with a sample-barcoded 5' primer, a second PCR was run for roughly 7 to 12 cycles. TCRdb ran MiXCR on the 5' RACE reads and lists one entry per CDR3 protein. Of roughly 1,000,000 distinct CDR3 sequences in the sample, approximately 25% were seen once. Separately, the same data were catalogued under a study of T cells of mothers and their children.

The sequence came from a girl aged 2-10 years in good health. Sequencing was performed on blood. The rearrangement uses TRBV7-2 and TRBJ2-3; D gene uncertain. CDR3 sequence: CASSTAITSTDTQYF. The CDR3 DNA sequence: TGTGCCAGCAGCACAGCGATAACTAGCACAGATACGCAGTATTTT.